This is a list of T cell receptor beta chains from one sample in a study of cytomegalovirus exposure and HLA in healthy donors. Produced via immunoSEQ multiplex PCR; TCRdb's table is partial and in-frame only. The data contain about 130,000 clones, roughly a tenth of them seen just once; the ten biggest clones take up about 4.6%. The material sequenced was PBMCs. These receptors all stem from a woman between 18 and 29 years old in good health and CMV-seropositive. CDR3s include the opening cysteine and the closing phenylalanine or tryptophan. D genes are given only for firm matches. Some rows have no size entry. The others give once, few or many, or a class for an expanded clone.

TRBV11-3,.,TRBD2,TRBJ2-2,TGTGCCAGCAGCTTCGGGGGGTCCGGGGAGCTGTTTTTT,CASSFGGSGELFF
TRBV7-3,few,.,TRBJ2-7,TGTGCCAGCAGCTTAGGAACGGAGAGTCCCTACGAGCAGTACTTC,CASSLGTESPYEQYF
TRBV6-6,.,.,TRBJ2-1,TGTGCCAGCAGTTACTCGCTAGCCAGTAGTGGTGAGCAGTTCTTC,CASSYSLASSGEQFF
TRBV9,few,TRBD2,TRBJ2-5,TGTGCCAGCAGCGTAACAGCGGGAGCCGGGGAGACCCAGTACTTC,CASSVTAGAGETQYF
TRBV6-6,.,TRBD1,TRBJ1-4,TGTGCCAGCAGTTCGCCCGGGACAGGGAATGAAAAACTGTTTTTT,CASSSPGTGNEKLFF
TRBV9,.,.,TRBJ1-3,TGTGCCAGCAGCGTAGTTCCGAGCTCTGGAAACACCATATATTTT,CASSVVPSSGNTIYF
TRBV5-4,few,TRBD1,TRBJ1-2,TGTGCCAGCAGCGGTCGGACAGGGATCTATGGCTACACCTTC,CASSGRTGIYGYTF
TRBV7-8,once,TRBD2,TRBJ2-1,TGTGCCAGCAGATTATTTAAGCGGGAGGGCCACGATGAGCAGTTCTTC,CASRLFKREGHDEQFF
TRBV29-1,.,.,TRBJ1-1,TGCAGCGTTGGGTGGCCCACTGAAGCTTTCTTT,CSVGWPTEAFF
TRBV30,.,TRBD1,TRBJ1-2,TGTGCCTGGAGTAAACCGGGGACAGGGGATCCGGGGGGAGGCTACACCTTC,CAWSKPGTGDPGGGYTF
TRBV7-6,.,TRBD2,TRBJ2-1,TGTGCCAGCAGCTTTTTAGCGGGGACTGAGCAGTTCTTC,CASSFLAGTEQFF
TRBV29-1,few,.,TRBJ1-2,TGCAGCGTTGAGTACGGAGACTCCTATGGCTACACCTTC,CSVEYGDSYGYTF
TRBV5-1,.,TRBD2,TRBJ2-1,TGCGCCAGCAGCTATTTCTCTAGCGGGGGTAATGAGCAGTTCTTC,CASSYFSSGGNEQFF
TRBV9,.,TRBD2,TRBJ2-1,TGTGCCAGCAGCGTAGTTTCACTAGCGGGAGCTGAGCAGTTCTTC,CASSVVSLAGAEQFF
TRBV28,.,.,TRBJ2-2,TGTGCCACCAGGGGAAGCGGAGGCGCGAACACCGGGGAGCTGTTTTTT,CATRGSGGANTGELFF
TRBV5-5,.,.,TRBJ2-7,TGTGCCAGCAATTACGGGTCCGGGGAGCAGTACTTC,CASNYGSGEQYF
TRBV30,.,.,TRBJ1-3,TGTGCCTGGGAACCCGCAGGGGTGGCTGGAAACACCATATATTTT,CAWEPAGVAGNTIYF
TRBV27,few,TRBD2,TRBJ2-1,TGTGCCAGCAGCAACCCTGGACTAGCGGAGAACTCCTACAATGAGCAGTTCTTC,CASSNPGLAENSYNEQFF
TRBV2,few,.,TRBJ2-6,TGTGCCAGCAGTGGCTCCCGAGCCGGGGCCAACGTCCTGACTTTC,CASSGSRAGANVLTF
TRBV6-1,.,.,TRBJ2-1,TGTGCCAGCAGTGTTGGGGCTAGCTCCTACAATGAGCAGTTCTTC,CASSVGASSYNEQFF
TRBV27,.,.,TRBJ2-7,TGTGCCAGCAGTATCCGGGACACCTACGAGCAGTACTTC,CASSIRDTYEQYF
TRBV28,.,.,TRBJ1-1,TGTGCCAGCCGAATGAAGGGGTACACTGAAGCTTTCTTT,CASRMKGYTEAFF
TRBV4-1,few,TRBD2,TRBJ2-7,TGCGCCAGCAGCCCCGCTCCGCGGGAGGGCTACGAGCAGTACTTC,CASSPAPREGYEQYF
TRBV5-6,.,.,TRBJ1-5,TGTGCCAGCAGCCAATTACAGGGTCAGCCCCAGCATTTT,CASSQLQGQPQHF
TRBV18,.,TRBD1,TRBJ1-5,TGTGCCAGCTCGCCAGGGGGAACGGTCCGGGACAGGGGTCCAAATCAGCCCCAGCATTTT,CASSPGGTVRDRGPNQPQHF
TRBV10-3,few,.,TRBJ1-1,TGTGCCATCAGTGAGCCTGGACATCAGAACACTGAAGCTTTCTTT,CAISEPGHQNTEAFF
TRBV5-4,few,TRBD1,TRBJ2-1,TGTGCCAGCAGCCGCCGGGACAGGGATTCCAATGAGCAGTTCTTC,CASSRRDRDSNEQFF
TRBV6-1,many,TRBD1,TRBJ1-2,TGTGCCAGCAGGGTGGGACAGGGAAACTATGGCTACACCTTC,CASRVGQGNYGYTF
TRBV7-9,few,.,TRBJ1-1,TGTGCCAGCAGGTCCGGGATGGGTGGGTACACTGAAGCTTTCTTT,CASRSGMGGYTEAFF
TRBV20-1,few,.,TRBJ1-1,TGCAGTGCCCCTGGCGGTGAAGCTTTCTTT,CSAPGGEAFF
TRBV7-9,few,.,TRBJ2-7,TGTGCCAGCAGCTTATCTGGAGGGATAGGCTACGAGCAGTACTTC,CASSLSGGIGYEQYF
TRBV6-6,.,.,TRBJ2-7,TGTGCCAGCAGTTACCGCGGACAGCCCTACGAGCAGTACTTC,CASSYRGQPYEQYF
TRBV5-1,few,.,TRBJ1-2,TGCGCCAGCAGCTTGGGGGGGCTGGGGAATGGCTACACCTTC,CASSLGGLGNGYTF
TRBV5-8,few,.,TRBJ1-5,TGTGCCAGCAGCTTGGCCGAGGCAGCGCATAGCAATCAGCCCCAGCATTTT,CASSLAEAAHSNQPQHF
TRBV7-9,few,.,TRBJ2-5,TGTGCCAGCAGCCGAATCGGGGGAAAGGGCCAAGAGACCCAGTACTTC,CASSRIGGKGQETQYF
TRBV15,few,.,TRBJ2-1,TGTGCCACCAGCAGCCCGACGCGGTCAAACAATGAGCAGTTCTTC,CATSSPTRSNNEQFF
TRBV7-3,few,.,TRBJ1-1,TGTGCCAGCAGCTCGGGACAAACTGAAGCTTTCTTT,CASSSGQTEAFF
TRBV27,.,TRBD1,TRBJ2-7,TGTGCCAGCAGTCGACTGGGACAGGGCGGTGAGCAGTACTTC,CASSRLGQGGEQYF
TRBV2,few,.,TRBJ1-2,TGTGCCAGCCGTTGGGGGGGTGGCTACACCTTC,CASRWGGGYTF
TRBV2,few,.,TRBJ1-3,TGTGCCAGCAGTGTTCGGGGTCCTGGAAACACCATATATTTT,CASSVRGPGNTIYF
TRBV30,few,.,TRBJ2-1,TGTGCCTCGGGTGAGCAGTTCTTC,CASGEQFF
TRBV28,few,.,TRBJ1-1,TGTGCCAGCAGTGGATCCTGGACTAGCGCTGAAGCTTTCTTT,CASSGSWTSAEAFF
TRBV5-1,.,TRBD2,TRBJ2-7,TGCGCCAGCAGCTTGGTAGCGGGAGGTCGCGAGCAGTACTTC,CASSLVAGGREQYF
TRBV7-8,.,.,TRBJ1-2,TGTGCCAGCAGCCCCGGGGGGCAGGAGAATAACCTTCCGGGGGGCTACACCTTC,CASSPGGQENNLPGGYTF
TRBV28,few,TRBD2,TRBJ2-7,TGTGCCACCGGCGGGGAGCGGGGGGTCGGCGAGCAGTACTTC,CATGGERGVGEQYF
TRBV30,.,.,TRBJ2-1,TGTGCCTGGAGTAGGGGAGGACTCTACAATGAGCAGTTCTTC,CAWSRGGLYNEQFF
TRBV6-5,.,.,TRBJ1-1,TGTGCCAGCAGTTATGGGGGAGGGACTGAAGCTTTCTTT,CASSYGGGTEAFF
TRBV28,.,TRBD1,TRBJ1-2,TGTGCCAGCAGCCGACAGGGTCGCGGCTACACCTTC,CASSRQGRGYTF
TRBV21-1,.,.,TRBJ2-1,TGTGCCAGCAGCAAGTGTGACTGGTACAATGAGCAGTTCTTC,CASSKCDWYNEQFF
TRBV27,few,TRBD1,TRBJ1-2,TGTGCCAGCAGTTTCAACAGGGGTTGGGGCTACACCTTC,CASSFNRGWGYTF
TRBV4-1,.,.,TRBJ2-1,TGCGCCAGCAGCCAAACTCAACTGGAGCAGTTCTTC,CASSQTQLEQFF
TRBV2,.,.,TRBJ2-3,TGTGCCAGCAGCCAGCGGAGCACAGATACGCAGTATTTT,CASSQRSTDTQYF
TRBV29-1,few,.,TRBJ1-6,TGCAGCGTTTCACAGGGTTCATATAATTCACCCCTCCACTTT,CSVSQGSYNSPLHF
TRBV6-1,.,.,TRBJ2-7,TGTGCCAGCAGCCAGAACCCCTACGAGCAGTACTTC,CASSQNPYEQYF